The next 11 T cell receptor beta chains were all read from a single sample in a study of T-cell reconstitution after alpha-beta-depleted transplantation in children. Unique molecular identifiers were incorporated during preparation of the TCRbeta library. A single record per CDR3 protein comes from TCRdb applying MiXCR to the PCR reads. The sample lists around 250,000 distinct CDR3 sequences, over 20% occurring once. The sample here was PBMCs, taken before TCRalphabeta/CD19-depleted stem cell transplant. These TCRs come from a girl aged 2 to 9 with Fanconi anemia, due to receive a stem cell transplant.

The V gene is TRBV29-1, the J gene TRBJ2-1; D could derive from TRBD1 or TRBD2 (5 bases each). The V and J ends lost 6 bases and 8 bases respectively, with 17 bases between them. The CDR3 extends over 13 amino acids. CDR1 is SQVTM, CDR2 ANQGSEA, per germline. This CDR3 reads CSVGTPYHHEQFF. The CDR3 DNA reads as TGCAGCGTAGGGACCCCCTACCACCATGAGCAGTTCTTC.

A few counts support this clonotype. V and J are TRBV7-9 and TRBJ2-1, with D perhaps assigned TRBD1 or TRBD2 (5 bases each). The germline gives CDR1 SEHNR, CDR2 FQNEAQ (reference sequence). The CDR3 length is 14 residues. Trimming stripped 1 base from V and 9 bases from J, with 13 bases between. The CDR3 reads CASSLGFGAGEQFF. CDR3 DNA: TGTGCCAGCAGCTTAGGATTCGGGGCGGGTGAGCAGTTCTTC.

The chain combines TRBV20-1 with TRBJ2-1, with D tentatively TRBD2 (5 bases). Germline V CDR1 and CDR2: DFQATT, SNEGSKA (reference sequence). Trimming cost V 5 bases and J 1 base, with 9 bases left between them. This CDR3 has 13 residues. The CDR3 coding sequence is TGCAGTGCTTGGCGGACTTCCTACAATGAGCAGTTCTTC. As protein: CSAWRTSYNEQFF.

This clonotype has a count of ten or more. The rearrangement links TRBV29-1 to TRBJ2-2; a weak D match, TRBD2 (6 bases). This CDR3 spans 16 amino acids. Between the trimmed V and J ends, which lost 4 bases and 3 bases, there was a span of 18 bases. The germline gives CDR1 SQVTM, CDR2 ANQGSEA. The CDR3 nucleotides are TGCAGCGTTGTCGGGCAGGGACCGGGGGACACCGGGGAGCTGTTTTTT. Residues: CSVVGQGPGDTGELFF.

This chain links TRBV20-1 with TRBJ2-3, with 7 bases aligning to TRBD2. This CDR3 spans 15 amino acids. Germline loops: CDR1 DFQATT, CDR2 SNEGSKA (reference sequence). Trimming at V came to 6 bases and at J to 1 base, leaving 10 bases not matched to a gene. CDR3 in amino acids: CSADERGLGTDTQYF. The DNA of the CDR3 is TGCAGTGCGGATGAGCGGGGTTTAGGCACAGATACGCAGTATTTT.

The rearrangement links TRBV5-1 to TRBJ2-7, with TRBD1 identical over 8 bases. The length of the CDR3 is 15 residues. Germline V gives CDR1 SGHRS, CDR2 YFSETQ. Trimming at V came to 4 bases and at J to 4 bases, leaving 10 bases not matched to a gene. Here the CDR3 DNA reads TGCGCCAGCAGCGACGGGCGGACAGGGTGGTACGAGCAGTACTTC. It yields the protein CASSDGRTGWYEQYF.

The sample holds many counts of this clonotype. The V call is TRBV29-1, the J call TRBJ2-5; a weak D match, TRBD1 (5 bases). CDR3 size: 20 residues. Germline V gene lookup returns CDR1 SQVTM and CDR2 ANQGSEA. V dropped 3 bases and J dropped 0 bases, with 29 bases sitting between them. In DNA form, the CDR3 reads TGCAGCGTTGAGCGCTCCAGGGCATACCCTCCTGTCAACTACCAAGAGACCCAGTACTTC. Its protein is CSVERSRAYPPVNYQETQYF.

This clonotype occurred many times. The chain combines TRBV20-1 with TRBJ1-6; D is uncertain. This CDR3 has 15 residues. Germline V lookup: CDR1 DFQATT, CDR2 SNEGSKA (reference sequence). The V end lost 1 base, the J end lost 10 bases, and 17 bases lay between the germline ends. CDR3 loop: CSARGGGEGRSPLHF. The CDR3 nucleotides are TGCAGTGCTAGAGGGGGTGGGGAAGGGCGCTCACCCCTCCACTTT.

This chain links TRBV15 with TRBJ2-7, with D perhaps TRBD1 (6 bases). This CDR3 contains 17 residues. Deletions cut 0 bases from V and 9 bases from J, with 24 bases between. Germline V lookup: CDR1 LNHNV, CDR2 YYDKDF (reference sequence). Here the CDR3 DNA reads TGTGCCACCAGCAGAGATCGGATTGGACAGCCTACACCCAGGCAGTACTTC. This sequence encodes CATSRDRIGQPTPRQYF.

In its sample, this clonotype was seen a few times. The V gene is TRBV20-1, the J gene TRBJ2-1, with 10 bases lining up with TRBD2. Germline CDR1 reads DFQATT; CDR2 reads SNEGSKA (reference sequence). There are 13 residues in the CDR3. DNA of the CDR3: TGCAGGACGAGCGGGAGGGGATACAATGAGCAGTTCTTC. Protein sequence: CRTSGRGYNEQFF.

This clonotype came up a few times. The chain uses TRBV5-1 and TRBJ1-1; D is ambiguous. CDR1 is SGHRS and CDR2 is YFSETQ in the germline V gene. This CDR3 region has 14 residues. V was clipped by 1 base and J by 1 base, with 8 bases between them. CDR3 loop: CASSLSPENTEAFF. The DNA for the CDR3 is TGCGCCAGCAGCTTGTCTCCTGAGAACACTGAAGCTTTCTTT.